The 24 T cell receptor beta chains listed next were all sequenced from one sample in a study of beta chain features in type 1 diabetes. Findings and limits, study-wide: Within each of all four CD4+ subsets, Type 1 diabetes patients had TCRB CDR3s that were moderately but significantly shorter.

Which antigens these TCRs recognize remains unknown. TCRB transcripts that were expressed got sequenced, as all of the isolated RNA had been reverse transcribed. Method: immunoSEQ multiplex PCR; TCRdb's copy keeps in-frame clones and lacks some. Among a few hundred thousand clones listed, 11% were seen once. The specimen was naive CD4+ T cells from blood. The receptors stem from a man aged 30-40 years with type 1 diabetes.

Only a few counts were recorded for this clone. The chain's CDR3 is CASSPPTPPREKLFF. CDR3 sequence (DNA): TGTGCCAGCAGTCCCCCAACCCCACCACGGGAAAAACTGTTTTTT. The chain combines TRBV28 with TRBJ1-4; D is unresolved. The CDR3 covers 15 residues. In germline, CDR1 is MDHEN, CDR2 SYDVKM. Trimming took off 5 bases at V and 8 bases at J, with 18 bases between the two ends.

The J gene is TRBJ2-3, the V gene TRBV4-1, with D uncertain. Deletions cut 1 base from V and 2 bases from J, with 7 bases between. Germline V lookup: CDR1 MGHRA, CDR2 YSYEKL. The CDR3 runs to 14 residues. The CDR3 bases are TGCGCCAGCAGCCAAGGGCCAAACACAGATACGCAGTATTTT. It yields the protein CASSQGPNTDTQYF.

This sequence joins TRBV29-1 and TRBJ1-2, with 7 positions matching TRBD1. Germline V gene data show CDR1 as SQVTM and CDR2 as ANQGSEA. This CDR3 comprises 12 residues. V shed 5 bases and J 9 bases; nucleotides not matched to a gene: 9. The CDR3 loop is CSVQTGVGSYTF. CDR3 bases: TGCAGCGTTCAAACAGGGGTGGGGAGCTACACCTTC.

Only a few counts were recorded for this clone. The chain combines TRBV6-6 with TRBJ2-7; possible D gene TRBD2, 6 bases. The ends were cut back, 5 bases at V and 7 bases at J, with 12 bases in the middle. The CDR3 runs to 12 residues. The germline gives CDR1 MNHNY, CDR2 SVGAGI (reference sequence). As DNA, the CDR3 is TGTGCCAGCAGTAACGATGCGGGGGAGCAGTACTTC. This translates into CASSNDAGEQYF.

V and J are TRBV6-5 and TRBJ2-3, with 13 bases matching TRBD2. The J segment lost 8 bases and the V segment lost 6 bases, leaving 8 bases of the junction unmatched. Germline-derived CDR1 and CDR2 are MNHEY and SVGAGI. The CDR3 has 15 amino acids. This chain's CDR3 is CASRELAGGPSTQYF. As DNA, the CDR3 is TGTGCCAGCAGGGAACTAGCGGGGGGGCCTAGTACGCAGTATTTT.

The J gene is TRBJ2-3, the V gene TRBV7-2; TRBD1 matches 10 bases. The CDR3 sequence is 16 residues long. Trimming took 2 bases from V and 3 from J; bases not matched to a gene: 5. CDR1 is SGHTA, CDR2 FQGNSA, per germline. CDR3 sequence (DNA): TGTGCCAGCAGCTTAAGCCGGGACAGGGGAACAGATACGCAGTATTTT. Its translation: CASSLSRDRGTDTQYF.

The chain uses TRBV6-1 and TRBJ1-4; TRBD1 matches 9 bases. The germline gives CDR1 MNHNS, CDR2 SASEGT. The CDR3 totals 13 residues. With 4 bases clipped from V and 6 bases from J, the junction kept 0 bases outside the gene matches. The CDR3 bases are TGTGCCAGCAGTGGGGACAGGGATGAAAAACTGTTTTTT. Amino acid sequence: CASSGDRDEKLFF.

The chain has TRBV30 and TRBJ1-5, with a tentative D call TRBD1 (6 bases). The ends were cut back, 7 bases at V and 6 bases at J, with 13 bases in the middle. CDR1 and CDR2 from the germline V gene are GTSNPN and SVGIG (reference sequence). This CDR3 contains 12 residues. The CDR3 DNA sequence: TGTGCCTACCCGGGGGGCTGTCAGCCCCAGCATTTT. It encodes CAYPGGCQPQHF.

The gene calls are TRBV18 and TRBJ2-5, with 9 bases fitting TRBD1. CDR1 KGHSH and CDR2 LQKENI come from the germline V gene. Trimming removed 2 bases from V and 4 bases from J; junction bases left unmatched: 2. The CDR3 sequence is 14 residues long. The CDR3 DNA reads as TGTGCCAGCTCACCAACACAGGGGGCAGAGACCCAGTACTTC. Translated, it gives CASSPTQGAETQYF.

As concerns this clone: Without the conserved terminal phenylalanine or tryptophan, this CDR3 likely stems from a read error. The DNA is left out, because the CDR3 cannot be placed on it with certainty; the CDR3 is given as TCRdb lists it. The chain recombines TRBV7-4 with TRBJ2-7; the table's D call, TRBD2, was not checked against the DNA. With termini counted, the CDR3 has 8 amino acids. Germline V gene lookup returns CDR1 SGHVT and CDR2 SQSDAQ. CDR3 sequence reads: CASRFLVR.

This clone was picked up a small number of times. The genes are TRBV4-1 and TRBJ1-2, with D uncertain. V was shortened by 4 bases and J by 0 bases, with 9 bases between the two germline ends. Germline lookup yields CDR1 MGHRA and CDR2 YSYEKL. The CDR3 totals 14 residues. As DNA, the CDR3 is TGCGCCAGCAGCCTCTCGGGAGCTAACTATGGCTACACCTTC. Residues: CASSLSGANYGYTF.

The chain couples TRBV2 to TRBJ2-1; 13 bases line up with TRBD2. The germline V gene has CDR1 SNHLY and CDR2 FYNNEI. Trimming took 9 bases from V and 9 from J; bases not matched to a gene: 11. This CDR3 has 15 amino acids. CDR3 sequence reads: CASAPTSGGAGEQFF. The CDR3 DNA sequence: TGTGCCAGTGCACCAACTAGCGGGGGGGCCGGTGAGCAGTTCTTC. The whole variable domain, remainder taken from reference TRBV2 and TRBJ2-1, is EPEVTQTPSHQVTQMGQEVILRCVPISNHLYFYWYRQILGQKVEFLVSFYNNEISEKSEIFDDQFSVERPDGSNFTLKIRSTKLEDSAMYFCASAPTSGGAGEQFFGPGTRLTVL.

As for this clone: The sample holds other DNA sequences that translate to the same CDR3. The chain recombines TRBV19 with TRBJ2-2, with D possibly matching TRBD1 (6 bases). The ends were cut back, 5 bases at V and 3 bases at J, with 10 bases in the middle. This CDR3 has 14 residues. Germline-derived CDR1 and CDR2 are LNHDA and SQIVND (reference sequence). The CDR3 protein is CASSSDRYTGELFF. The CDR3 DNA reads as TGTGCCAGTAGTTCGGACAGATACACCGGGGAGCTGTTTTTT. The full variable domain, its missing parts supplied by reference TRBV19 and TRBJ2-2, is DGGITQSPKYLFRKEGQNVTLSCEQNLNHDAMYWYRQDPGQGLRLIYYSQIVNDFQKGDIAEGYSVSREKKESFPLTVTSAQKNPTAFYLCASSSDRYTGELFFGEGSRLTVL.

The chain has TRBV2 and TRBJ2-2; 12 bases fit TRBD2. The germline V gene has CDR1 SNHLY and CDR2 FYNNEI. Unmatched junction bases numbered 9, after V lost 4 bases and J lost 6 bases. The CDR3 length is 17 residues. CDR3 loop: CASSAASGGAGSGELFF. The CDR3 DNA follows: TGTGCCAGCAGTGCGGCTAGCGGGGGGGCCGGATCCGGGGAGCTGTTTTTT.

This chain uses TRBV5-1 with TRBJ1-1; TRBD1 might be the D (5 bases). The germline V gene encodes CDR1 SGHRS and CDR2 YFSETQ. The germline V and J ends were trimmed by 4 bases and 5 bases, with 9 bases remaining between them. CDR3 length: 12 amino acids. CDR3 DNA: TGCGCCAGCAGCCCCCAGGGAACTGAAGCTTTCTTT. Its translation is CASSPQGTEAFF.

V is TRBV25-1 and J is TRBJ1-1, with D uncertain. This CDR3 comprises 13 residues. CDR1 and CDR2 (germline): MGHDK, SYGVNS. V lost 6 bases and J 4 bases, leaving 12 bases between the germline ends. The CDR3 DNA follows: TGTGCCAGCAGCGACCGAGGGATCACTGAAGCTTTCTTT. Translated, it gives CASSDRGITEAFF.

The CDR3 loop reads CASSLEIGVLYEQYF. In nucleotides, the CDR3 is TGTGCCAGCAGCTTAGAAATAGGGGTGCTCTACGAGCAGTACTTC. This chain joins TRBV7-9 and TRBJ2-7, with a possible D match to TRBD1 (5 bases). Trimming cost V 1 base and J 3 bases, with 13 bases left between them. There are 15 residues in the CDR3. Germline V lookup: CDR1 SEHNR, CDR2 FQNEAQ (reference sequence). Full variable domain (outside the CDR3, taken from reference TRBV7-9 and TRBJ2-7): DTGVSQNPRHKITKRGQNVTFRCDPISEHNRLYWYRQTLGQGPEFLTYFQNEAQLEKSRLLSDRFSAERPKGSFSTLEIQRTEQGDSAMYLCASSLEIGVLYEQYFGPGTRLTVT.

This clone showed up just a few times. This rearrangement joins TRBV9 to TRBJ2-2; TRBD1 might be the D (6 bases). The length of the CDR3 is 17 residues. The germline V and J ends were trimmed by 4 bases and 3 bases, with 19 bases remaining between them. Germline CDR1 and CDR2: SGDLS and YYNGEE. The CDR3 loop is CASSPRLRTDYTGELFF. The DNA of the CDR3 is TGTGCCAGCAGCCCGCGGCTTCGGACAGATTACACCGGGGAGCTGTTTTTT. The whole variable domain, remainder taken from reference TRBV9 and TRBJ2-2, is DSGVTQTPKHLITATGQRVTLRCSPRSGDLSVYWYQQSLDQGLQFLIQYYNGEERAKGNILERFSAQQFPDLHSELNLSSLELGDSALYFCASSPRLRTDYTGELFFGEGSRLTVL.

This clone was seen only a few times. The chain couples TRBV4-3 to TRBJ2-2; maybe TRBD1 (6 bases). Germline CDR1 and CDR2: LGHNA and YSLEER. The CDR3 length is 15 residues. The ends were cut back, 0 bases at V and 6 bases at J, with 11 bases in the middle. The CDR3 reads CASSQDLAGAGELFF. CDR3 sequence (DNA): TGCGCCAGCAGCCAAGATCTGGCAGGGGCCGGGGAGCTGTTTTTT.

This chain connects TRBV7-9 to TRBJ1-2, with TRBD1 matching over 10 bases. With 4 bases clipped from V and 4 bases from J, the junction kept 9 bases outside the gene matches. The CDR3 is 16 residues long. Germline CDR1 and CDR2: SEHNR and FQNEAQ (reference sequence). For the CDR3, the DNA is TGTGCCAGCAGCTCACGGGGACAGGGGAGGTCCTATGGCTACACCTTC. Amino acids: CASSSRGQGRSYGYTF.

Only a few counts were recorded for this clone. The chain links TRBV14 to TRBJ2-7, with D possibly matching TRBD2 (5 bases). Deletions cut 1 base from V and 8 bases from J, with 12 bases between. CDR1 SGHDN and CDR2 FVKESK come from the germline V gene. There are 13 residues in the CDR3. The CDR3 sequence: CASSQGPGTKQYF. The DNA for the CDR3 is TGTGCCAGCAGCCAAGGGCCGGGAACAAAGCAGTACTTC. The variable domain in full, with the rest retrieved from reference TRBV14 and TRBJ2-7, is EAGVTQFPSHSVIEKGQTVTLRCDPISGHDNLYWYRRVMGKEIKFLLHFVKESKQDESGMPNNRFLAERTGGTYSTLKVQPAELEDSGVYFCASSQGPGTKQYFGPGTRLTVT.

J is TRBJ1-1 and V is TRBV29-1; D gene ambiguous. CDR3 length: 13 residues. V lost 4 bases to trimming and J lost 0 bases, with 9 bases between them. From germline, CDR1 is SQVTM and CDR2 ANQGSEA. The CDR3 loop reads CSVAATVNTEAFF. The CDR3 DNA reads as TGCAGCGTTGCCGCCACGGTGAACACTGAAGCTTTCTTT.

This clone was observed a few times. The chain joins TRBV6-5 to TRBJ1-5; 11 nucleotides line up with TRBD1. The germline gives CDR1 MNHEY, CDR2 SVGAGI. With V trimmed by 8 bases and J by 5 bases, 8 bases remained unmatched. This CDR3 has 15 amino acids. The chain's CDR3 is CASSEDRGRDQPQHF. The CDR3 region has the DNA TGTGCCAGCTCCGAGGACAGGGGGCGAGATCAGCCCCAGCATTTT.

This clone has just a few counts. The chain combines TRBV9 with TRBJ2-2; 8 bases are shared with TRBD2. The junction had 3 bases not matched to a gene; V was cut back by 1 base and J by 7 bases. This CDR3 contains 14 residues. Germline loops: CDR1 SGDLS, CDR2 YYNGEE. In nucleotides, the CDR3 is TGTGCCAGCAGCGTAAGCCTAGCGGGCGGGGAGCTGTTTTTT. The encoded protein is CASSVSLAGGELFF.